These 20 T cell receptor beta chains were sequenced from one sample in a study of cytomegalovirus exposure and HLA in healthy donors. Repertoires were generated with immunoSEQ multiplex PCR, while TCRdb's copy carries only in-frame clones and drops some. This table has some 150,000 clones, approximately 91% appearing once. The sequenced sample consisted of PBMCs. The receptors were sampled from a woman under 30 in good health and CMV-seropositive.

CDR3 sequence: CASSQHRKETYEQYF. The CDR3 DNA is TGCGCCAGCAGCCAACACAGAAAAGAAACCTACGAGCAGTACTTC. The gene calls are TRBV4-1 and TRBJ2-7; no definite D call. Trimming shortened V by 2 bases and J by 2 bases, and 13 bases separated the two germline ends. This CDR3 spans 15 amino acids. Germline CDR1 and CDR2: MGHRA and YSYEKL.

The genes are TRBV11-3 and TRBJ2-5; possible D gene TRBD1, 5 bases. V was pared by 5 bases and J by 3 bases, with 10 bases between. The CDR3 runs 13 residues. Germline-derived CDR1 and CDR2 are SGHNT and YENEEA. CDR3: CASSQGTKETQYF. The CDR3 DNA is TGTGCCAGCAGCCAGGGCACCAAAGAGACCCAGTACTTC.

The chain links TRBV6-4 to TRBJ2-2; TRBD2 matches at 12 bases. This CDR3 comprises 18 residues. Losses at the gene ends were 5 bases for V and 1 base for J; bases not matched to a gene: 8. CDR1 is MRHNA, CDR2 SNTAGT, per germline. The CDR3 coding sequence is TGTGCCAGCAGTCCGACTAGCGGGAGTGTTAAGAACACCGGGGAGCTGTTTTTT. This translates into CASSPTSGSVKNTGELFF.

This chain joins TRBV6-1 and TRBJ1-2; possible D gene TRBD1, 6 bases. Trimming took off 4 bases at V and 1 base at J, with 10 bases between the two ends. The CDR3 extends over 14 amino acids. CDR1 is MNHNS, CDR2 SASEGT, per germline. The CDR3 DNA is TGTGCCAGCAGTGCGTCACAGGGTAACTATGGCTACACCTTC. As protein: CASSASQGNYGYTF.

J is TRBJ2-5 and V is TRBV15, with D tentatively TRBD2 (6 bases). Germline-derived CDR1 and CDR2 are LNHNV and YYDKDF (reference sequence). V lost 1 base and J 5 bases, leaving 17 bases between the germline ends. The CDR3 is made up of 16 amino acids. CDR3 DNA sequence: TGTGCCACCAGCAGAGTTCTGGCCCTGGCGGGGGAGACCCAGTACTTC. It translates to CATSRVLALAGETQYF.

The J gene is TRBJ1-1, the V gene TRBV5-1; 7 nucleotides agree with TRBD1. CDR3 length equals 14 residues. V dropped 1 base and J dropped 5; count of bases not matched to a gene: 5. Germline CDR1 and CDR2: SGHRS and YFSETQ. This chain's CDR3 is CASSLKGGGTEAFF. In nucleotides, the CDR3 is TGCGCCAGCAGCTTGAAAGGGGGCGGGACTGAAGCTTTCTTT.

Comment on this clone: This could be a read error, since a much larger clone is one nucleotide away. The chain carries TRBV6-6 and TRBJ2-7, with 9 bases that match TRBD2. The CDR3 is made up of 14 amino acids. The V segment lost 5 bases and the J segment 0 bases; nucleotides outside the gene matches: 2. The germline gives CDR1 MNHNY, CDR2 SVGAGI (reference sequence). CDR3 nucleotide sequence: TGTGCCAGCAGTCAACTAGCGGGCTCCTACGAGCAGTACTTC. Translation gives CASSQLAGSYEQYF.

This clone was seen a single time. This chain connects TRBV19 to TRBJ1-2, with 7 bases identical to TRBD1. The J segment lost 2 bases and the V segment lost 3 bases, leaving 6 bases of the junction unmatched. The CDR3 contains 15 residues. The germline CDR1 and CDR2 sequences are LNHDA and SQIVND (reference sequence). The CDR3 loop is CASSIAQGPNYGYTF. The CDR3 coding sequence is TGTGCCAGTAGTATCGCACAGGGGCCAAACTATGGCTACACCTTC.

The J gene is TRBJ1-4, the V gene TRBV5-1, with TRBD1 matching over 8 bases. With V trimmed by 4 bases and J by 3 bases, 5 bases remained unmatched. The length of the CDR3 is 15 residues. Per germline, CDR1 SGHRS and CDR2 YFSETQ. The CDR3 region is CASSDRDRSNEKLFF. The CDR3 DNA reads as TGCGCCAGCAGCGACCGGGACAGGTCTAATGAAAAACTGTTTTTT.

The CDR3 loop reads CASSEFSETQYF. The CDR3 DNA sequence: TGTGCCAGCAGTGAGTTCTCAGAGACCCAGTACTTC. This sequence joins TRBV28 and TRBJ2-5; D unresolved. This CDR3 spans 12 amino acids. CDR1 MDHEN and CDR2 SYDVKM come from the germline V gene. V gave up 5 bases and J gave up 4 bases, with 8 bases separating them.

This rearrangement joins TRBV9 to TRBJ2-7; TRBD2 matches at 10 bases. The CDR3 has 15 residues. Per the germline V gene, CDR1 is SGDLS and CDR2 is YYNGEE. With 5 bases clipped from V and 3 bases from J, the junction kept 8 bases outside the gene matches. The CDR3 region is CASREGGTSDYEQYF. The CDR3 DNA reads TGTGCCAGCAGGGAGGGTGGGACTAGCGACTACGAGCAGTACTTC.

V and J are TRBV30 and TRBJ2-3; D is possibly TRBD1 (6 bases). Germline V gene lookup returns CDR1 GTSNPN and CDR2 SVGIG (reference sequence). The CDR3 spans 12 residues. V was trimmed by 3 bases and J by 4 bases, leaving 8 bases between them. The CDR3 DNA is TGTGCCTGGAGCTACAGGGCAGATACGCAGTATTTT. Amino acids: CAWSYRADTQYF.

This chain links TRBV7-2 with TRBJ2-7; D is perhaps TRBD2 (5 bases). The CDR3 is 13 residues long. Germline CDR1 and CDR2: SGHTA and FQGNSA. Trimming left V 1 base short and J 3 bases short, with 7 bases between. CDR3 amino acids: CASSLGLNYEQYF. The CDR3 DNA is TGTGCCAGCAGCTTAGGACTAAACTACGAGCAGTACTTC.

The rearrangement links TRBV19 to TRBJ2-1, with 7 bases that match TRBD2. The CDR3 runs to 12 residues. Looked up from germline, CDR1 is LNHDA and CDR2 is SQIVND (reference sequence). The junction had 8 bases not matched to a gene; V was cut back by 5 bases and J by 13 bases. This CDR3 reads CASSLGTTRQFF. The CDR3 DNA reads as TGTGCCAGTAGTCTCGGGACTACCAGACAGTTCTTC.

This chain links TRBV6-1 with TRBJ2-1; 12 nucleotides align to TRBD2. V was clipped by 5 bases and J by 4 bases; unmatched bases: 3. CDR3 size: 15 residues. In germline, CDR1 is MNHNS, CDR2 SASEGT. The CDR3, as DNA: TGTGCCAGCAGTCGACTAGCGGGAGATTACAATGAGCAGTTCTTC. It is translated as CASSRLAGDYNEQFF.

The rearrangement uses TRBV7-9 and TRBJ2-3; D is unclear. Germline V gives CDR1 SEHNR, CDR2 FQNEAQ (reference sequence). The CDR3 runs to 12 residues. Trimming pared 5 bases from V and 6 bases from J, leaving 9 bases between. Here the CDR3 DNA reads TGTGCCAGCAGCGGCTCAGGTGATACGCAGTATTTT. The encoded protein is CASSGSGDTQYF.

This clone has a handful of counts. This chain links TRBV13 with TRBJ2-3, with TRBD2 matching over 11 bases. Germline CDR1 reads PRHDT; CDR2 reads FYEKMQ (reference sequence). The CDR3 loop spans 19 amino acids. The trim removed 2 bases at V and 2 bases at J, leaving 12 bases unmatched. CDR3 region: CASSLTLDLAGGNTDTQYF. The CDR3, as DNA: TGTGCCAGCAGCTTAACCCTGGATCTAGCGGGAGGCAACACAGATACGCAGTATTTT.

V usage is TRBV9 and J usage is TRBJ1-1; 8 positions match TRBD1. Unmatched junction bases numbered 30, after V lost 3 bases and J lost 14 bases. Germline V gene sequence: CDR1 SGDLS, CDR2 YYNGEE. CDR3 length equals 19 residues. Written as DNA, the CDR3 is TGTGCCAGCAGCGCTCCCAAGACAGGGGCGCTTAGTCGTCGGGTTATGTTGTTCTTT. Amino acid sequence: CASSAPKTGALSRRVMLFF.

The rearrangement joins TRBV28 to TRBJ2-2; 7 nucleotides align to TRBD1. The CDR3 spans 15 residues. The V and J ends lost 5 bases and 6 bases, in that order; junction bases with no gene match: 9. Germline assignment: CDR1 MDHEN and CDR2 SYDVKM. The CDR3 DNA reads TGTGCCAGCAGTCTCTTCTACGGACAGGCCGGGGAGCTGTTTTTT. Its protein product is CASSLFYGQAGELFF.

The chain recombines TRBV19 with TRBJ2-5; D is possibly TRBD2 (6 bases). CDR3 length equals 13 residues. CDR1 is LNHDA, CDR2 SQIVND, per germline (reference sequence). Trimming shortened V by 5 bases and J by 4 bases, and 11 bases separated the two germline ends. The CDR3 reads CASSPGAGETQYF. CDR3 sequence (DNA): TGTGCCAGTAGTCCAGGAGCGGGAGAGACCCAGTACTTC.